The present entry profiles one T cell receptor (beta chain) with its context. Regions amplified from RNA transcripts were the TCR beta CDR3 regions. The HTBI primer set was used in a first-round RT-PCR of the TCR CDR3. One entry per CDR3 protein, called by TCRdb with MiXCR from the multiplex PCR reads. The sample consists of some 600,000 distinct CDR3 sequences, approximately 15% of them appearing once. The germline CDR1 and CDR2 sequences are MNHEY and SVGEGT. The CDR3 extends over 14 amino acids. Trimming shortened V by 4 bases and J by 0 bases, and 9 bases separated the two germline ends. This specimen belongs to a study of T cells in Graves' hyperthyroidism and ophthalmopathy. About the study: Peripheral blood sampling occurred at initial diagnosis, before any treatment.

This TCR was sampled from a woman in her 30s with Graves' hyperthyroidism that later progressed to Graves' ophthalmopathy. Sequences were obtained from blood. The chain joins TRBV6-2 or TRBV6-3 to TRBJ1-2; no definite D call. CDR3 sequence (DNA): TGTGCCAGCAGTTGGGCGGGTTCTAACTATGGCTACACCTTC. Translated: CASSWAGSNYGYTF.